This TCR beta chain was identified in a study of shared clonotypes between healthy human individuals. Study information: The donor group consisted of a couple of women and a few men, aged 18 to 49. Findings and limits, study-wide: Despite large depth, rarefaction showed incomplete sorted-subset sequencing.

Those who donated were healthy HIV-negative adults, with no recent acute infections or vaccinations reported. Negatively enriched CD4+ T cells were divided by CD45RA into naive and memory. With regard to this clone: Its antigen is still unknown.

The assay was immunoSEQ multiplex PCR, and TCRdb's table has in-frame clones only and misses some. Of about 610,000 clones listed, approximately 97% are singletons. Germline CDR1 and CDR2: SGHRS and YFSETQ. The length of the CDR3 is 11 residues. The ends were cut back, 7 bases at V and 2 bases at J, with 6 bases in the middle. The V and J genes are TRBV5-1 and TRBJ1-2; a weak D match, TRBD1 (6 bases). The sequence was collected from a woman aged 25 to 39 in good health. Sequencing was carried out using naive CD4+ T cells sorted from blood. Stated subset: CD45RA+ positively selected. The CDR3 bases are TGCGCCAGCGGGGGCAACTATGGCTACACCTTC. As protein: CASGGNYGYTF. Filled out from reference TRBV5-1 and TRBJ1-2, the complete variable domain reads KAGVTQTPRYLIKTRGQQVTLSCSPISGHRSVSWYQQTPGQGLQFLFEYFSETQRNKGNFPGRFSGRQFSNSRSEMNVSTLELGDSALYLCASGGNYGYTFGSGTRLTVV.